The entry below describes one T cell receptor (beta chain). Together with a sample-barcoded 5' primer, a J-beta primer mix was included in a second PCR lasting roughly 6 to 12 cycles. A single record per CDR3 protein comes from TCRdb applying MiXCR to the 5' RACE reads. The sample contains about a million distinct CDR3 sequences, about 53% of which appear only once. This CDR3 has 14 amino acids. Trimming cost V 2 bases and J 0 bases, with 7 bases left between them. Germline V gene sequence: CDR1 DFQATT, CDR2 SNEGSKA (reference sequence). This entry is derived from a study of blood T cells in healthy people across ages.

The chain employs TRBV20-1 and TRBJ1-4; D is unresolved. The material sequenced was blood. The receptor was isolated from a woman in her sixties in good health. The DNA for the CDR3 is TGCAGTGCTAGACAAACAGCAACTAATGAAAAACTGTTTTTT. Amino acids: CSARQTATNEKLFF.